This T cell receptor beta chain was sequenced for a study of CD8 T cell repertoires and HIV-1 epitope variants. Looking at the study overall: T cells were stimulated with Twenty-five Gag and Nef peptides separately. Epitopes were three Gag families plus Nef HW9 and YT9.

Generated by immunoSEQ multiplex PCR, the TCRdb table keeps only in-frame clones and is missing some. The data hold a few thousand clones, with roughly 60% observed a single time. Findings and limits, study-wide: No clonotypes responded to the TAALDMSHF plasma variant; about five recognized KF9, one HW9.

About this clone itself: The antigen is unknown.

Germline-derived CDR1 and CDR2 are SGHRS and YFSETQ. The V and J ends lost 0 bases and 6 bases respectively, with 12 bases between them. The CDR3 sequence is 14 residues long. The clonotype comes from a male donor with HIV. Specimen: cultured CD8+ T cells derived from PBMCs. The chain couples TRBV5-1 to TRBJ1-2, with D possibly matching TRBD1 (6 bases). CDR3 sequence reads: CASSLGTAAHGYTF. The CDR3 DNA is TGCGCCAGCAGCTTGGGGACAGCCGCCCATGGCTACACCTTC.